One TCR beta chain is described in this entry. Antigen unknown. Trimming stripped 2 bases from V and 2 bases from J, with 5 bases between. The CDR3 extends over 13 amino acids. Germline V gives CDR1 SGHRS, CDR2 YFSETQ. The sample comes from a study of cytomegalovirus exposure and HLA in healthy donors. Overall study context: The roughly 120 validation repertoires, a later analysis reported, used the same platform as the roughly 650 repertoires from the first cohort.

Study observations and caveats: CMV antigen specificity was confirmed in vitro for a few CMV-associated chains. Associated with cytomegalovirus, according to the listing, were around 160 TCR beta chains.

Sequencing used immunoSEQ multiplex PCR; TCRdb keeps in-frame clones, though not all of them. The top ten hold roughly 10% of the sample, which has 150,000 to 200,000 clones, roughly 84% seen once. The clonotype originates from a man in his thirties or forties in good health and CMV-seropositive. This rearrangement joins TRBV5-1 to TRBJ1-3; D not certain. Sample: PBMCs. The CDR3 reads CASSLATGNTIYF. As DNA, the CDR3 is TGCGCCAGCAGCTTAGCGACTGGAAACACCATATATTTT.